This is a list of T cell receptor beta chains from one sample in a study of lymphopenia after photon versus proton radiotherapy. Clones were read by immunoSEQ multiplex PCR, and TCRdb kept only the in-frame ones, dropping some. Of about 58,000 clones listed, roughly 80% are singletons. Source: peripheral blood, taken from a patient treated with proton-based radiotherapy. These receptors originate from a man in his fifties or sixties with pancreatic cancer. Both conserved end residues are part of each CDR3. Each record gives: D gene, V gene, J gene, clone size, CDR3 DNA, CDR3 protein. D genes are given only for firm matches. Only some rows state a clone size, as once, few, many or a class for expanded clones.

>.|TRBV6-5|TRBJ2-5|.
TGTGCCAGCAGCCGCACGGTCCTAGAGACCCAGTACTTC
CASSRTVLETQYF
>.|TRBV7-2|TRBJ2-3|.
TGTGCCAGCGCCTTCATGGGGGCAGATACGCAGTATTTT
CASAFMGADTQYF
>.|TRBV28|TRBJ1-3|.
TGTGCCATCAGTCGCGTGCGGTCTGGAAACACCATATATTTT
CAISRVRSGNTIYF
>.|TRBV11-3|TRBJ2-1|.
TGTGCCAGCAGCCCCAACCCGGGGTCCAATGAGCAGTTCTTC
CASSPNPGSNEQFF
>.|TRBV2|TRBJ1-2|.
TGTGCCAGCAGTATTACAGATGGCTACACCTTC
CASSITDGYTF
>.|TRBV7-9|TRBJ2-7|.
TGTGCCAGCAGCTTAGAGGGGGAGGTGCAGTACTTC
CASSLEGEVQYF
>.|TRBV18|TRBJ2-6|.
TGTGCCAGCTCACCAGTGGGGGCAGGGAGTCTTGGGGCCAACGTCCTGACTTTC
CASSPVGAGSLGANVLTF
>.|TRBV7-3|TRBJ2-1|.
TGTGCCAGCAGCGACGGAGGGCACCACGCCAGTGAGCAGTTCTTC
CASSDGGHHASEQFF
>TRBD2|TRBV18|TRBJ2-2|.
TGTGCCAGCTCACCACGCAGCGGGAGTGCCGGGGAGCTGTTTTTT
CASSPRSGSAGELFF
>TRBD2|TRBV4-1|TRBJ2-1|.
TGCGCCAGCAGCCAAGCAGGTCTAGCGGGAAAGTCCTACAATGAGCAGTTCTTC
CASSQAGLAGKSYNEQFF
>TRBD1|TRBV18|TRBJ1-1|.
TGTGCCAGCTCACCAAGCGGACAGGGCGAAGCTTTCTTT
CASSPSGQGEAFF
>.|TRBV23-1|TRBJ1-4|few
TGCGCCAGCAGTCAGCCGACGAGCCTTAATGAAAAACTGTTTTTT
CASSQPTSLNEKLFF
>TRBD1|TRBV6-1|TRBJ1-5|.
TGTGCCAGCAGAGACAGGGTCCGACAGCCCCAGCATTTT
CASRDRVRQPQHF
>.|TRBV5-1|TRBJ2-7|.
TGCGCCAGCAGCTCAGGGTCGAGACAGAGCTCCTACGAGCAGTACTTC
CASSSGSRQSSYEQYF
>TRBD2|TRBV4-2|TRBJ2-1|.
TGTGCCAGCAGCCACTCGGGACTAGCGAGCTCCTACAATGAGCAGTTCTTC
CASSHSGLASSYNEQFF
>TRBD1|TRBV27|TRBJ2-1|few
TGTGCCAGCAGTTTAGACAGGGGGAATGAGCAGTTCTTC
CASSLDRGNEQFF
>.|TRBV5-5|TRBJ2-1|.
TGTGCCAGCAGCTTGGTTGCTGACTCCTACAATGAGCAGTTCTTC
CASSLVADSYNEQFF
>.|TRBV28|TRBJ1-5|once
TGTGCCAGCAGACCAACCGCCCAGGGGAGGATTCAGCCCCAGCATTTT
CASRPTAQGRIQPQHF
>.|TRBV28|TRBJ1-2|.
TGTGCCACGGGACATGGTTATGGCTACACCTTC
CATGHGYGYTF
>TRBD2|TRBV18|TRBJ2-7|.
TGTGCCAGCTCACAAATGGGATCGGGGGGTGGTTTCCACGAGCAGTACTTC
CASSQMGSGGGFHEQYF
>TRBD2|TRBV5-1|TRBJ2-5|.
TGCGCCAGCAGCTTGTTGACTAGCTCTGGAGAGACCCAGTACTTC
CASSLLTSSGETQYF
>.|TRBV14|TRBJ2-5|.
TGTGCCAGCAGTCAAGGCAGCAGACAAGAGACCCAGTACTTC
CASSQGSRQETQYF
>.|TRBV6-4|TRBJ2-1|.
TGTGCCAGCAGAATAAACCCCGGGTCCTACAATGAGCAGTTCTTC
CASRINPGSYNEQFF
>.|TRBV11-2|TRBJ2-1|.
TGTGCCAGCAGCTTAGACCGTTATAGAGGAAATGAGCAGTTCTTC
CASSLDRYRGNEQFF
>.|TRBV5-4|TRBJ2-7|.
TGTGCCAGCAGCTCCGGGACCAATCCCTACGAGCAGTACTTC
CASSSGTNPYEQYF
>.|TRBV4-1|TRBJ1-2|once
TGCGCCAGCAGCCCAGGGGCATCCAACTATGGCTACACCTTC
CASSPGASNYGYTF
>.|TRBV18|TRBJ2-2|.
TGTGCCAGCTCACCCTATCGGTGGGCGAACACCGGGGAGCTGTTTTTT
CASSPYRWANTGELFF
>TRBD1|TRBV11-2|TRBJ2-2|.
TGTGCCAGCAGCTTAGCCACCAGGGGGCGGGATACCGGGGAGCTGTTTTTT
CASSLATRGRDTGELFF
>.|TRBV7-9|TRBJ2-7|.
TGTGCCAGCAGCTTAGGAGGGCTTGTAGACACATCCTACGAGCAGTACTTC
CASSLGGLVDTSYEQYF
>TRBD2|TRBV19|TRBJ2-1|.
TGTGCCAGTAGTATAGCAACGGGAGGGCAGAATGAGCAGTTCTTC
CASSIATGGQNEQFF
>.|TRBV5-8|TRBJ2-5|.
TGTGCCAGCAGCCCGGACATGGGGCGAGAGACCCAGTACTTC
CASSPDMGRETQYF
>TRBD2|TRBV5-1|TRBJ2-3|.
TGCGCCAGCAGCTTGGAAATGGGACTAGCGGGAGTGGGGGATACGCAGTATTTT
CASSLEMGLAGVGDTQYF
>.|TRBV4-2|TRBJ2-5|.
TGTGCCAGCAGCCAAGATGGTGTTCGGTCGGGCCAAGAGACCCAGTACTTC
CASSQDGVRSGQETQYF
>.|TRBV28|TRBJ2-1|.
TGTGCCAGCGGGGGTAGTTCGGTCAATGAGCAGTTCTTC
CASGGSSVNEQFF
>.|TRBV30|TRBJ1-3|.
TGTGCCTGGAGTGTCCAGGCGATCTCTGGAAACACCATATATTTT
CAWSVQAISGNTIYF
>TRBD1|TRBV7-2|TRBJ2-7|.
TGTGCCAGCAGCTTAGTGGGACAGGGCTACGAGCAGTACTTC
CASSLVGQGYEQYF
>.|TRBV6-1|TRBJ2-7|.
TGTGCCACTTCCTGGGGGGCGACTCGAGAGCAGTACTTC
CATSWGATREQYF
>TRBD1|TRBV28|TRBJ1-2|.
TGTGCCAGCAATGGGAGACAGGGAGACTATGGCTACACCTTC
CASNGRQGDYGYTF
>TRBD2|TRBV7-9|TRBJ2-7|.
TGTGCCAGCAGCTTATATACTAGCGGGACTAGTACCTCCTACGAGCAGTACTTC
CASSLYTSGTSTSYEQYF
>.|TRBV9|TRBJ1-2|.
TGTGCCAGCAGCGTAGGGTCAGGGGCCCGCTATGGCTACACCTTC
CASSVGSGARYGYTF